This is a list of T cell receptor beta chains from one sample in a study of somatic mutations in cytotoxic T cells in rheumatoid arthritis. The table came from immunoSEQ multiplex PCR; TCRdb's copy has only in-frame clones and leaves some out. In the table there are 15,000 or so clones, roughly 82% of which are singletons. Sequencing was carried out using CD8+ T cells sorted from blood. The receptors originated from a woman between 50 and 59 years old with rheumatoid arthritis. CDR3s include the opening cysteine and the closing phenylalanine or tryptophan. The order of the fields is clone size, J gene, D gene, V gene, CDR3 DNA, CDR3 protein. A D gene is named only where the DNA matches it firmly. Size is stated for part of the rows, as once, few or many counts, or as a class when the clone is expanded.

size: few
J: TRBJ2-7
D: .
V: TRBV7-6
DNA: TGTGCCAGCAGCTTACTTTCGAGCTCCTACGAGCAGTACTTC
CDR3: CASSLLSSSYEQYF

size: .
J: TRBJ1-1
D: TRBD1
V: TRBV18
DNA: TGTGCCAGCTCACCCTTCGGACAGGATAACACTGAAGCTTTCTTT
CDR3: CASSPFGQDNTEAFF

size: .
J: TRBJ2-7
D: .
V: TRBV7-2
DNA: TGTGCCAGCAGCTTCGGAAGGGTCTCCGAGCAGTACTTC
CDR3: CASSFGRVSEQYF

size: .
J: TRBJ2-7
D: .
V: TRBV12-5
DNA: TGTGCTAGTGCACCGAGGGAAACCTACGAGCAGTACTTC
CDR3: CASAPRETYEQYF

size: few
J: TRBJ1-2
D: TRBD1
V: TRBV29-1
DNA: TGCAGCGTGAAGGCAGGGGGCTATGGCTACACCTTC
CDR3: CSVKAGGYGYTF

size: .
J: TRBJ2-1
D: TRBD2
V: TRBV9
DNA: TGTGCCAGCAGCACCCACGGGACTAGCGGGAACAATGAGCAGTTCTTC
CDR3: CASSTHGTSGNNEQFF

size: .
J: TRBJ1-1
D: .
V: TRBV4-2
DNA: TGTGCCAGCAGCCAAGAGCAGGGCGCGGTTGAAGCTTTCTTT
CDR3: CASSQEQGAVEAFF

size: .
J: TRBJ2-4
D: .
V: TRBV7-2
DNA: TGTGCCAGCAGCTTAATAGAGGGCAAAAACATTCAGTACTTC
CDR3: CASSLIEGKNIQYF

size: .
J: TRBJ1-1
D: .
V: TRBV7-9
DNA: TGTGCCAGCAGCGGCGGCCGGGGGACTGAAGCTTTCTTT
CDR3: CASSGGRGTEAFF

size: .
J: TRBJ2-2
D: TRBD1
V: TRBV5-8
DNA: TGTGCCAGCATCGATTCCGGGACAGGTCTAGCCGGGGAGCTGTTTTTT
CDR3: CASIDSGTGLAGELFF

size: .
J: TRBJ1-2
D: .
V: TRBV4-3
DNA: TGCGCCAGCAGCCAAGGTCGGCAGGGCTATGGCTACACCTTC
CDR3: CASSQGRQGYGYTF

size: .
J: TRBJ2-7
D: .
V: TRBV21-1
DNA: TGTGCCAGCCCCTTAGCGGGAGTCCCCTACGAGCAGTACTTC
CDR3: CASPLAGVPYEQYF

size: .
J: TRBJ2-7
D: TRBD1
V: TRBV5-1
DNA: TGCGCCAGCAGCCTCCGGGACAGGGGGCAGTACGAGCAGTACTTC
CDR3: CASSLRDRGQYEQYF

size: once
J: TRBJ2-3
D: TRBD2
V: TRBV10-2
DNA: TGCGCCAGCAGTGATAGCGGGGGGGCGTCAGATACGCAGTATTTT
CDR3: CASSDSGGASDTQYF

size: .
J: TRBJ2-3
D: TRBD2
V: TRBV7-9
DNA: TGTGCCAGCAGCTTCCAAGCGGGGGCTCGAGATACGCAGTATTTT
CDR3: CASSFQAGARDTQYF

size: .
J: TRBJ2-3
D: TRBD2
V: TRBV7-9
DNA: TGTGCCAGCAGCACCCTGACTAGCGGGAGCACAGATACGCAGTATTTT
CDR3: CASSTLTSGSTDTQYF

size: .
J: TRBJ1-1
D: .
V: TRBV7-9
DNA: TGTGCCAGCGAGGCCGTGACAGGCGATGAAGCTTTCTTT
CDR3: CASEAVTGDEAFF

size: .
J: TRBJ1-5
D: .
V: TRBV28
DNA: TGTGCCAGCAGGCGGGCTATTAGCAATCAGCCCCAGCATTTT
CDR3: CASRRAISNQPQHF

size: .
J: TRBJ1-1
D: .
V: TRBV27
DNA: TGTGCCAGCAGTTTATCCCCGGAGGTCGGGGGTGAAGCTTTCTTT
CDR3: CASSLSPEVGGEAFF

size: once
J: TRBJ1-5
D: .
V: TRBV7-6
DNA: TGTGCCAGCGCTGAGTATAGCAATCAGCCCCAGCATTTT
CDR3: CASAEYSNQPQHF

size: .
J: TRBJ1-3
D: .
V: TRBV7-6
DNA: TGTGCCAGCAGCTTAATGTCGCCCGACTCTGGAAACACCATATATTTT
CDR3: CASSLMSPDSGNTIYF

size: .
J: TRBJ2-2
D: .
V: TRBV27
DNA: TGTGCCAGCAGTACCCACAGGGTAGTCGGTTCTACCGGGGAGCTGTTTTTT
CDR3: CASSTHRVVGSTGELFF

size: .
J: TRBJ2-1
D: .
V: TRBV6-4
DNA: TGTGCCAGCAGTGACTCGAGACCTTCCTACAATGAGCAGTTCTTC
CDR3: CASSDSRPSYNEQFF

size: .
J: TRBJ2-1
D: TRBD2
V: TRBV5-8
DNA: TGTGCCAGCAGCGCGGGACTAGTTCGTAATGAGCAGTTCTTC
CDR3: CASSAGLVRNEQFF

size: once
J: TRBJ1-1
D: TRBD1
V: TRBV5-1
DNA: TGCGCCAGCACTGTGCAGGGGGCTAATAACACTGAAGCTTTCTTT
CDR3: CASTVQGANNTEAFF

size: .
J: TRBJ2-3
D: TRBD2
V: TRBV7-6
DNA: TGTGCCAGCAGCCTTAGCGGGTCAGGCACAGATACGCAGTATTTT
CDR3: CASSLSGSGTDTQYF

size: medium-sized
J: TRBJ2-3
D: .
V: TRBV6-4
DNA: TGTGCCAGCAGTGAAGGGGAAAGCGCGGATACGCAGTATTTT
CDR3: CASSEGESADTQYF

size: .
J: TRBJ1-5
D: .
V: TRBV19
DNA: TGTGCCAGTGCCACTTATTGGAGTCAGCCCCAGCATTTT
CDR3: CASATYWSQPQHF

size: .
J: TRBJ1-5
D: .
V: TRBV5-6
DNA: TGTGCCAGCAGCTTAGCGGGAGGGTATAGCAATCAGCCCCAGCATTTT
CDR3: CASSLAGGYSNQPQHF

size: .
J: TRBJ2-1
D: .
V: TRBV27
DNA: TGTGCCAGCAGTCCAGGGGCCAATGAGCAGTTCTTC
CDR3: CASSPGANEQFF

size: .
J: TRBJ1-1
D: .
V: TRBV25-1
DNA: TGTGCCAGCAGTCCGGGGGGGAACACTGAAGCTTTCTTT
CDR3: CASSPGGNTEAFF

size: .
J: TRBJ2-3
D: .
V: TRBV6-4
DNA: TGTGCCAGCAGTGAGGGGAGTGGGGGTGCAGATACGCAGTATTTT
CDR3: CASSEGSGGADTQYF

size: .
J: TRBJ2-1
D: .
V: TRBV6-6
DNA: TGTGCCAGCAGTTACTCAAGCTCCTACAATGAGCAGTTCTTC
CDR3: CASSYSSSYNEQFF

size: .
J: TRBJ2-7
D: .
V: TRBV19
DNA: TGTGCCAGTAGTATTGCGGCAGAGCAGTACTTC
CDR3: CASSIAAEQYF

size: .
J: TRBJ2-3
D: .
V: TRBV4-2
DNA: TGTGCCAGCAGCCAAAATCCGGGCCAGCACACAGATACGCAGTATTTT
CDR3: CASSQNPGQHTDTQYF

size: .
J: TRBJ1-2
D: TRBD1
V: TRBV6-6
DNA: TGTGCCAGCAGTTACGGGGGACAGGGAGTAGTAGGCTACACCTTC
CDR3: CASSYGGQGVVGYTF

size: .
J: TRBJ2-5
D: .
V: TRBV30
DNA: TGTGCCTGGAGTGTTACAGGGATTCAAGAGACCCAGTACTTC
CDR3: CAWSVTGIQETQYF

size: .
J: TRBJ2-7
D: TRBD2
V: TRBV11-2
DNA: TGTGCCATCCCCTCCGGTCCTAGCGGCTCCTACGAGCAGTACTTC
CDR3: CAIPSGPSGSYEQYF

size: .
J: TRBJ1-5
D: TRBD1
V: TRBV27
DNA: TGTGCCAGCAGTGTACAGGGGTGGCAGCCCCAGCATTTT
CDR3: CASSVQGWQPQHF

size: .
J: TRBJ1-2
D: .
V: TRBV6-4
DNA: TGTGCCAGCAGTGACTCATGGGGAGCTGATGGCTACACCTTC
CDR3: CASSDSWGADGYTF

size: .
J: TRBJ2-1
D: .
V: TRBV7-9
DNA: TGTGCCAGCAGCAGGGACAATGAGCAGTTCTTC
CDR3: CASSRDNEQFF

size: .
J: TRBJ2-7
D: .
V: TRBV7-5
DNA: TGTGCCAGAAGCTTACACCCCAGCTCCTACGAGCAGTACTTC
CDR3: CARSLHPSSYEQYF

size: .
J: TRBJ1-2
D: .
V: TRBV5-1
DNA: TGCGCCAGCAGCGACCAGCCACGGGCTGTCGGCTACACCTTC
CDR3: CASSDQPRAVGYTF

size: .
J: TRBJ2-1
D: .
V: TRBV7-9
DNA: TGTGCCAGCACCATACCTAGCTACAATGAGCAGTTCTTC
CDR3: CASTIPSYNEQFF

size: .
J: TRBJ1-6
D: TRBD1
V: TRBV6-1
DNA: TGTGCCAGCAGTGCCGGGACAGGGAGCTCCTATAATTCACCCCTCCACTTT
CDR3: CASSAGTGSSYNSPLHF

size: few
J: TRBJ1-3
D: TRBD1
V: TRBV9
DNA: TGTGCCAGCACCGTCGGACAGGGAGGAAACACCATATATTTT
CDR3: CASTVGQGGNTIYF

size: .
J: TRBJ2-3
D: .
V: TRBV6-4
DNA: TGTGCCAGCAGTGACTCAAGTGGGAGTGAGGCAGATACGCAGTATTTT
CDR3: CASSDSSGSEADTQYF

size: .
J: TRBJ2-3
D: TRBD1
V: TRBV30
DNA: TGTGCCTGGAGTCCTACAGACAGGGCGCTCGATACGCAGTATTTT
CDR3: CAWSPTDRALDTQYF

size: .
J: TRBJ2-7
D: .
V: TRBV4-1
DNA: TGCGCCAGCAGCCAACCTGGAGACGGAACCTACGAGCAGTACTTC
CDR3: CASSQPGDGTYEQYF

size: .
J: TRBJ2-5
D: TRBD1
V: TRBV4-3
DNA: TGCGCCAGCACCACGGGACAGGGGGAAGAGACCCAGTACTTC
CDR3: CASTTGQGEETQYF

size: .
J: TRBJ2-5
D: TRBD2
V: TRBV5-1
DNA: TGCGCCACCTCGGGACTAGCGGGGCAAGAGACCCAGTACTTC
CDR3: CATSGLAGQETQYF

size: few
J: TRBJ1-1
D: .
V: TRBV9
DNA: TGTGCCAGCAGCGTTACGTTGGGTGACACTGAAGCTTTCTTT
CDR3: CASSVTLGDTEAFF

size: .
J: TRBJ2-1
D: .
V: TRBV27
DNA: TGTGCCAGCAGTTTATCGTCCGGGACGTACTCCTACAATGAGCAGTTCTTC
CDR3: CASSLSSGTYSYNEQFF

size: .
J: TRBJ2-7
D: .
V: TRBV18
DNA: TGTGCCAGCTCACCACCGTTCAGCTACGAGCAGTACTTC
CDR3: CASSPPFSYEQYF

size: .
J: TRBJ2-7
D: .
V: TRBV6-1
DNA: TGTGCCAGCAGTGATTTTCGAGTTACAACCTACGAGCAGTACTTC
CDR3: CASSDFRVTTYEQYF

size: .
J: TRBJ1-2
D: .
V: TRBV12-5
DNA: TGTGCTAGTGGCGTCGGGTGGTACACCTTC
CDR3: CASGVGWYTF

size: few
J: TRBJ1-1
D: .
V: TRBV5-4
DNA: TGTGCCAGCAGCTTTCGAGGGCTTGGGGCTTTCTTT
CDR3: CASSFRGLGAFF

size: .
J: TRBJ2-1
D: .
V: TRBV18
DNA: TGTGCCAGCTCACCGTCCAGGGTCGAGAATGAGCAGTTCTTC
CDR3: CASSPSRVENEQFF

size: .
J: TRBJ2-2
D: .
V: TRBV11-3
DNA: TGTGCCAGCAGCTTAGAGGCATCCACCGGGGAGCTGTTTTTT
CDR3: CASSLEASTGELFF